One and the same sample provided the 2 T cell receptor beta chains below, sequenced in a study of molecular identifiers for immune sequencing clone quantification. From the PCR reads, TCRdb called clonotypes with MiXCR, one entry per CDR3 protein. The top ten hold around 0.84% of the sample, which has 490,000 or so distinct CDR3 sequences, 20% to 25% seen once. Sequenced sample: naive CD8+ T cells from blood, with Jurkat cell RNA spiked in. Subset defined: FACS-sorted CD8+CD4-CCR7+CD45RA+ naive T cells. The receptors derive from a human donor in good health. Some libraries in this study had Jurkat cell RNA spiked in.

This clonotype was counted between two and nine times. The chain uses TRBV7-9 and TRBJ2-6, with D uncertain. Germline V gene data show CDR1 as SEHNR and CDR2 as FQNEAQ (reference sequence). This CDR3 is 16 amino acids long. Deletions cut 5 bases from V and 4 bases from J, with 15 bases between. In DNA, the CDR3 is TGTGCCAGCAGCCCCCAGTACTCTGGGGGGGCCAACGTCCTGACTTTC. Its protein is CASSPQYSGGANVLTF.

This clonotype has only a few counts. The rearrangement joins TRBV18 to TRBJ2-2; D gene unclear. The CDR3 length is 16 residues. V shed 3 bases and J shed 9 bases, with 20 bases lying between them. Germline V gene lookup returns CDR1 KGHSH and CDR2 LQKENI. CDR3 in amino acids: CASSPLATAHSRELFF. In nucleotides, the CDR3 is TGTGCCAGCTCACCCTTGGCGACTGCCCACAGCCGGGAGCTGTTTTTT.